The present TCR beta chain was sequenced within a study of T cell changes during pregnancy in multiple sclerosis. The method was immunoSEQ multiplex PCR; TCRdb's version includes in-frame clones alone and lacks a portion of them. The table records approximately 52,000 clones, approximately 88% of them present only once. V was pared by 4 bases and J by 4 bases, with 0 bases of the junction left unmatched. The CDR3 contains 14 residues. Germline assignment: CDR1 SEHNR and CDR2 FQNEAQ (reference sequence). The receptor was isolated from a female donor with multiple sclerosis, enrolled in a pregnancy study. The starting material was CD4+ T cells from peripheral blood mononuclear cells, obtained in the second trimester of pregnancy. The V and J genes are TRBV7-9 and TRBJ1-4; 10 nucleotides line up with TRBD1. CDR3 DNA sequence: TGTGCCAGCAGCTGGACAGGGGGTAATGAAAAACTGTTTTTT. Translated, it gives CASSWTGGNEKLFF.